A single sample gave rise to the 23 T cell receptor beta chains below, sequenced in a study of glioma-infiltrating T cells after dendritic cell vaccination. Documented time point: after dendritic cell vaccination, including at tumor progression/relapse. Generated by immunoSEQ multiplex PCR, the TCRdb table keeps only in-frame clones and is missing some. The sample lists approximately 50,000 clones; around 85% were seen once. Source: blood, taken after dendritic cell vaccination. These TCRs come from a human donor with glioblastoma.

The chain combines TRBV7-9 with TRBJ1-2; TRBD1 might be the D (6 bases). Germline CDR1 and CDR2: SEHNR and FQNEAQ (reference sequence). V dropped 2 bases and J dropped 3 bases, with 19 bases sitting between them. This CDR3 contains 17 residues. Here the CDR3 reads CASSLRLTGSTYYGYTF. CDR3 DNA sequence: TGTGCCAGCAGCTTAAGACTGACAGGATCGACCTACTATGGCTACACCTTC. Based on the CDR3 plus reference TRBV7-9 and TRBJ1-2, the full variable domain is DTGVSQNPRHKITKRGQNVTFRCDPISEHNRLYWYRQTLGQGPEFLTYFQNEAQLEKSRLLSDRFSAERPKGSFSTLEIQRTEQGDSAMYLCASSLRLTGSTYYGYTFGSGTRLTVV.

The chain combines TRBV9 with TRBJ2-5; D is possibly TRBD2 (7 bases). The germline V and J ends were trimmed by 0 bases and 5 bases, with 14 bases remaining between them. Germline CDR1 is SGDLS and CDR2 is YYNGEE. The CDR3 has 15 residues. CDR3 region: CASSVAGGLGETQYF. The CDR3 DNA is TGTGCCAGCAGCGTAGCGGGGGGCCTGGGGGAGACCCAGTACTTC.

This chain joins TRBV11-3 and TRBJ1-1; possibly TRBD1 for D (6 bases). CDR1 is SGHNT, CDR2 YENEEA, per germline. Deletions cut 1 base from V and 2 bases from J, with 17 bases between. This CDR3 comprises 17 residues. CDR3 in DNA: TGTGCCAGCAGCTTAGTCTTCACCGGGACATCTAACACTGAAGCTTTCTTT. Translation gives CASSLVFTGTSNTEAFF.

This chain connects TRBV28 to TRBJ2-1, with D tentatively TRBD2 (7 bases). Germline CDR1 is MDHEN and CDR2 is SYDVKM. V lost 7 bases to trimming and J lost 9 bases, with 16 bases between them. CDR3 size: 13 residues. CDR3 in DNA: TGTGCCAGCAAACCGACAGGCGGGGGTGAGCAGTTCTTC. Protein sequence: CASKPTGGGEQFF.

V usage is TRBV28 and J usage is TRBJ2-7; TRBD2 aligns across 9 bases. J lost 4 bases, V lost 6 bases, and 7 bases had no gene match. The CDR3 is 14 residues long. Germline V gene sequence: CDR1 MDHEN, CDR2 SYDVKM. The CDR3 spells CASRGGGARYEQYF. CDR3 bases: TGTGCCAGCAGGGGCGGGGGGGCTAGGTACGAGCAGTACTTC.

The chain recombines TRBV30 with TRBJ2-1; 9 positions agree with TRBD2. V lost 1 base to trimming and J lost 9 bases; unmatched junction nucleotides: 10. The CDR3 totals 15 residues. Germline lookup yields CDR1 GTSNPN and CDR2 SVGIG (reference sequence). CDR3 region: CAWSGLAGRQSEQFF. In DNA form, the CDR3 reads TGTGCCTGGAGTGGTCTAGCGGGGCGGCAGAGTGAGCAGTTCTTC.

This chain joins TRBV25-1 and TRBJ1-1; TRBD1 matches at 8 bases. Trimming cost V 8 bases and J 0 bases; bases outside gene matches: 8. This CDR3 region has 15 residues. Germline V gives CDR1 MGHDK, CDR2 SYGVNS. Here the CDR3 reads CASGGGQGLNTEAFF. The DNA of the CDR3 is TGTGCCAGCGGGGGCGGACAGGGACTGAACACTGAAGCTTTCTTT.

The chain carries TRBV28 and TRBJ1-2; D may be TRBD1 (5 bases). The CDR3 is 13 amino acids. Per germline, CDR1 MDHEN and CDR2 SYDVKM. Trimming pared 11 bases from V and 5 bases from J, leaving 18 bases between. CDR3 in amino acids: CASKSGGEYGYTF. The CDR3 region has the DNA TGTGCCTCCAAGTCTGGGGGGGAATATGGCTACACCTTC.

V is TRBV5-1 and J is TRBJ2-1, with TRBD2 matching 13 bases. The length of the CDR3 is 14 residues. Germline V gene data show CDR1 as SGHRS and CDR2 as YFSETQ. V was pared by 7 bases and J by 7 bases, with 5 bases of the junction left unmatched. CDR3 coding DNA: TGCGCCAGCTCCGGGACTAGCGGGGATAATGAGCAGTTCTTC. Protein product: CASSGTSGDNEQFF.

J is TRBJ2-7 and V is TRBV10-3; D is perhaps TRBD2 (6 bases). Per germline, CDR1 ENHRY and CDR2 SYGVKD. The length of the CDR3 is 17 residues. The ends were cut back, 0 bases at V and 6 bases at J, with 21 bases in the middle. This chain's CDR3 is CAISESPRVAGTSEQYF. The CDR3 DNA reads TGTGCCATCAGTGAGTCTCCCCGCGTGGCGGGGACTTCCGAGCAGTACTTC.

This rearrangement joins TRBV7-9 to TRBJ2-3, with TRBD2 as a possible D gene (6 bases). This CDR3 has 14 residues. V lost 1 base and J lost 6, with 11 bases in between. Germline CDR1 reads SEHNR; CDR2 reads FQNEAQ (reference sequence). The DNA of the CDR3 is TGTGCCAGCAGCTTAGTTACGGGGAGGGATACGCAGTATTTT. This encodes CASSLVTGRDTQYF.

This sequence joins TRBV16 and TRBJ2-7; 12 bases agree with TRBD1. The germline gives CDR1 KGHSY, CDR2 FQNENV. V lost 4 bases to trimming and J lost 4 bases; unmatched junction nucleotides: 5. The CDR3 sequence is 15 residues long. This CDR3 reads CASSPGTGGRYEQYF. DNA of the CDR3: TGTGCCAGCAGCCCCGGGACAGGGGGCAGGTACGAGCAGTACTTC.

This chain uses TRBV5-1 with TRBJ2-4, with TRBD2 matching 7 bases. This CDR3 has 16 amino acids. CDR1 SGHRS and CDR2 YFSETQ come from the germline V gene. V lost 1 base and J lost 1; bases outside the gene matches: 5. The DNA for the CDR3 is TGCGCCAGCAGCTTGTGGGAGGGAGCGGCCAAAAACATTCAGTACTTC. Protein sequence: CASSLWEGAAKNIQYF.

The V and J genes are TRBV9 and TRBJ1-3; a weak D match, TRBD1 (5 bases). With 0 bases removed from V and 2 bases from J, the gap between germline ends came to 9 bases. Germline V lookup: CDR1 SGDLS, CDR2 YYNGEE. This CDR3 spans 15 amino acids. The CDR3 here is CASSVGREAGNTIYF. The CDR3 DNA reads TGTGCCAGCAGCGTAGGCAGGGAGGCTGGAAACACCATATATTTT.

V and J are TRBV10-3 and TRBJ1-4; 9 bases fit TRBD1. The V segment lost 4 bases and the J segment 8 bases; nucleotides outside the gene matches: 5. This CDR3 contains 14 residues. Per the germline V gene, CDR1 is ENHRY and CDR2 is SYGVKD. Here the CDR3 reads CAISGGQGGEKLFF. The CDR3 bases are TGTGCCATCAGTGGGGGACAGGGAGGGGAAAAACTGTTTTTT.

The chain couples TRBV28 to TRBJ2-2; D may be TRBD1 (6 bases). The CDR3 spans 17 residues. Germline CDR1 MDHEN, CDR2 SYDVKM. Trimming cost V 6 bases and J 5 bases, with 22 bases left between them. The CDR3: CASRWTLTTRGTGELFF. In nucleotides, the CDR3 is TGTGCCAGCAGGTGGACACTAACGACAAGGGGGACCGGGGAGCTGTTTTTT.

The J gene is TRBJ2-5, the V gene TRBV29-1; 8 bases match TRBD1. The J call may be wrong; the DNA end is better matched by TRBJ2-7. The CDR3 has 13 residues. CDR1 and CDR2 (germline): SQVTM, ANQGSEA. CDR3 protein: CSVGQGSGYEQYF. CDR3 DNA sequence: TGCAGCGTTGGACAGGGGTCTGGGTACGAGCAGTACTTC.

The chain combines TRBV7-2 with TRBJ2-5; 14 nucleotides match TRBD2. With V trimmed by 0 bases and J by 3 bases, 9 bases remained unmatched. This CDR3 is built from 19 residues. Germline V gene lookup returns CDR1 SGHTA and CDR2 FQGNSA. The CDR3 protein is CASSLALRGLAGGEETQYF. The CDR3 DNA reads TGTGCCAGCAGCTTAGCGCTGAGAGGACTAGCGGGGGGTGAAGAGACCCAGTACTTC.

The chain's CDR3 is CASSVDRAYEQYF. The DNA of the CDR3 is TGCGCCAGCAGCGTGGACAGGGCCTACGAGCAGTACTTC. The rearrangement links TRBV5-1 to TRBJ2-7, with 8 positions matching TRBD1. Per the germline V gene, CDR1 is SGHRS and CDR2 is YFSETQ. J gave up 2 bases and V 4 bases, and 2 bases lay outside the gene matches. The CDR3 length is 13 residues.

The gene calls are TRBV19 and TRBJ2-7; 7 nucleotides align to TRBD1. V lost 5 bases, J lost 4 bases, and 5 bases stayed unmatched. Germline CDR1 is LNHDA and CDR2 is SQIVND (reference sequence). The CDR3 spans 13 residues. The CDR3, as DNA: TGTGCCAGTAGTGACGGGACAGCGTACGAGCAGTACTTC. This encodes CASSDGTAYEQYF.

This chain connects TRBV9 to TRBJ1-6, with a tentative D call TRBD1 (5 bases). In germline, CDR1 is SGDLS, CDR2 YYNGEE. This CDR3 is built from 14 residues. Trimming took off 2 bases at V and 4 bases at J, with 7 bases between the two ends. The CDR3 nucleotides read TGTGCCAGCAGCGTGGGGGGATATAATTCACCCCTCCACTTT. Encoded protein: CASSVGGYNSPLHF.

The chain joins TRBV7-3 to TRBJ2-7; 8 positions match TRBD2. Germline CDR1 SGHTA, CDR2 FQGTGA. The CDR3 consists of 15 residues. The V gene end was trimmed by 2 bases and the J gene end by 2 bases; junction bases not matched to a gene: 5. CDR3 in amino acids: CASSLFQRGTYEQYF. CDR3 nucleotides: TGTGCCAGCAGCTTATTCCAGCGGGGGACCTACGAGCAGTACTTC.

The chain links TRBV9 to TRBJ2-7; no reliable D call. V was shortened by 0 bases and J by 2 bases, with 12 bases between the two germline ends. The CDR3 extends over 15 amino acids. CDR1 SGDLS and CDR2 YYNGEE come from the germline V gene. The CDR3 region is CASSVDPAVTYEQYF. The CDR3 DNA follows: TGTGCCAGCAGCGTAGATCCCGCAGTTACCTACGAGCAGTACTTC.